This T cell receptor (beta chain) was identified in a study of tumor-infiltrating lymphocytes in primary liver carcinoma. Points on this clonotype: Its antigen is undetermined.

Co-extracting RNA and DNA was done with roughly 17-32 mg of unsorted bulk tissue as input. A primer in the constant region served to generate TCR beta cDNA from roughly 520 ng of total RNA. Investigators got TCR beta libraries out of three nested multiplex PCR rounds, done with slightly modified ARM-PCR. TRBV1-TRBV30 forward primers and a C-beta reverse primer were used in the first two PCR rounds, which each ran for about 9 cycles. TCRdb reanalysed the multiplex PCR reads using MiXCR and keeps one entry per CDR3 protein. The sample has tens of thousands of distinct CDR3 sequences, about three quarters seen once. The CDR3 runs to 17 residues. V was clipped by 0 bases and J by 7 bases, with 21 bases between them. CDR1 is LNHNV and CDR2 is YYDKDF in the germline V gene (reference sequence). General study findings and limits: Tumor-adjacent and tumor-blood pairs overlapped less than tumor region pairs did.

The clonotype was recovered from a man in his forties with primary liver carcinoma and hepatitis B virus infection. The chain uses TRBV15 and TRBJ1-2; D ambiguous. The sequencing input was tumor-adjacent normal liver tissue. The DNA of the CDR3 is TGTGCCACCAGCAGAGATAGGTTAAACAGCCCCAAGGGTGGCTACACCTTC. This encodes CATSRDRLNSPKGGYTF.